This T cell receptor beta chain was sequenced in a study of blood T cell repertoires in COVID-19 (dated by TCRdb to the early 2020s). For context, the study as a whole: Collaborator samples came from the United States, Italy and Spain and covered acute and convalescent phases of COVID-19. Where available, HLA class I and class II types were taken from metadata supplied by the sample provider and were not determined by assay-based typing. A freely available public database, intended as a resource for researchers studying the immune response to SARS-CoV-2, is where the repertoires were released. The sample metadata nearly always contained a de-identified subject ID, COVID-19 status, age in years and sex. Samples were obtained from the ongoing ImmuneRACE study (first 160 participants) and from 1,200 or so subjects provided by 6 global collaborators. Subjects who had been exposed to COVID-19, were actively infected with it, or had recovered from it provided the deeply sampled blood TCRbeta repertoires that made up the dataset. The material from the prospective study consisted of cDNA or gDNA derived from T cells, B-cell-depleted T cells, or PBMCs.

Details on this clone: The specificity of this receptor is unknown. No much larger clone exists at a distance of one base, and base qualities are not known.

The full study reports these points: The amount of clinical and demographic metadata varied by source and participant and was provided uncurated.

V is trimmed back by 4 bases and J by 5 bases, and the junction contains 6 bases that no gene match accounts for. CDR1 and CDR2 (LGHDT, YNNKEL) derive from the germline V gene (reference sequence). Counted from cysteine to phenylalanine, this CDR3 has 14 amino acids. Of all the DNA, just the CDR3 is kept, 42 bases in frame from base 1. Whole blood was collected in K2EDTA tubes by collaborating institutions according to the institutions' own protocols. Collaborator samples were shipped for TCRbeta analysis as frozen whole blood, isolated PBMCs, or DNA extracted from either sample type. TCRbeta CDR3 regions were amplified from genomic DNA by means of the immunoSEQ Assay, a bias-controlled multiplex PCR. From the authors' description of their analysis: Within the assay, amplification of reference gene primers was used to estimate how many nucleated cells each sample contained. Sequence reads were collapsed and filtered to measure the absolute abundance of every unique TCRbeta CDR3 rearrangement. For each sample, productive Simpson clonality was calculated by taking the square root of Simpson's diversity index across productive rearrangements. TCRdb's version of the immuneACCESS table is confined to in-frame rearrangements and falls short of the full clone set. An unresolved V gene accounts for under half of the shortfall where checked; the remainder is of unknown origin. The V and J calls and clone size come from that table; D and trimming were worked out from the DNA. The sample table contains more than 120,000 clones; only one count was recorded for approximately 89% of them. The ten largest clones add up to around 1.5% of the sample.

The sample consisted of peripheral blood. The TCR was taken from a human donor in a cohort sampled during active COVID-19. Rearrangement joined TRBV3-1 (or the pseudogene TRBV3-2) to TRBJ2-5, and TRBD2 matches 8 of the central bases. In nucleotides, the sequence is TGTGCCAGCAGCCGGCTAGCGGGTGGCGAGACCCAGTACTTC. The translation is CASSRLAGGETQYF.